This TCR beta chain was recovered during a study of blood T cell repertoires in COVID-19. At the level of the study: The analysed material was cDNA or gDNA that came from T cells, B-cell-depleted T cells, or PBMCs.

Data came from immunoSEQ multiplex PCR; TCRdb stores just in-frame clones and leaves some out. Of roughly 240,000 clones listed, 82% are singletons. CDR1 and CDR2 from the germline V gene are SGHRS and YFSETQ. The trim removed 2 bases at V and 2 bases at J, leaving 5 bases unmatched. This CDR3 is 16 amino acids long. Input material: peripheral blood. The chain couples TRBV5-1 to TRBJ2-3; 10 bases are shared with TRBD1. The origin of this receptor is a woman in her seventies with acute or convalescent COVID-19. The CDR3 sequence is CASSFRDRGTTDTQYF. CDR3 nucleotides: TGCGCCAGCAGCTTCCGGGACAGGGGCACCACAGATACGCAGTATTTT. Based on the CDR3 plus reference TRBV5-1 and TRBJ2-3, the full variable domain is KAGVTQTPRYLIKTRGQQVTLSCSPISGHRSVSWYQQTPGQGLQFLFEYFSETQRNKGNFPGRFSGRQFSNSRSEMNVSTLELGDSALYLCASSFRDRGTTDTQYFGPGTRLTVL.